This passage covers 20 T cell receptor beta chains from one sample sequenced in a study of blood T cell repertoires in COVID-19. Libraries were prepared by immunoSEQ multiplex PCR; TCRdb keeps only in-frame clonotypes and omits some of them. Of more than 85,000 clones listed, 76% are singletons. The sequencing input was peripheral blood. The source of these receptors is a woman of 80 years or more with acute or convalescent COVID-19.

The chain combines TRBV10-3 with TRBJ1-5, with 8 bases lining up with TRBD1. V trimming: 1 base; J trimming: 7 bases; junction bases outside the gene matches: 6. The germline V gene encodes CDR1 ENHRY and CDR2 SYGVKD. This CDR3 has 15 residues. The DNA of the CDR3 is TGTGCCATCAGTGAGTTAGGCAGGGGGCAACAGCCCCAGCATTTT. This translates into CAISELGRGQQPQHF.

This clone was observed once. The chain has TRBV7-2 and TRBJ2-3; 11 bases are shared with TRBD1. V trimming: 6 bases; J trimming: 4 bases; junction bases outside the gene matches: 6. The CDR3 extends over 15 amino acids. Germline lookup yields CDR1 SGHTA and CDR2 FQGNSA. The CDR3 sequence is CASRPGTGGSDTQYF. DNA of the CDR3: TGTGCCAGCAGGCCCGGGACAGGGGGTTCAGATACGCAGTATTTT.

The chain links TRBV7-6 to TRBJ1-5; 10 bases match TRBD1. CDR1 and CDR2 (germline): SGHVS, FNYEAQ. The CDR3 has 17 residues. The junction had 6 bases not matched to a gene; V was cut back by 3 bases and J by 1 base. The CDR3 sequence is CASSFGQGVGSNQPQHF. CDR3 coding DNA: TGTGCCAGCAGCTTCGGACAGGGGGTTGGGAGCAATCAGCCCCAGCATTTT.

The chain recombines TRBV28 with TRBJ1-2, with a tentative D call TRBD1 (6 bases). The germline gives CDR1 MDHEN, CDR2 SYDVKM. V gave up 2 bases and J gave up 5 bases, with 12 bases separating them. This CDR3 is 14 amino acids long. CDR3 sequence reads: CASSLKGRGYGYTF. CDR3 nucleotide sequence: TGTGCCAGCAGTTTAAAGGGCAGGGGTTATGGCTACACCTTC.

V usage is TRBV7-6 and J usage is TRBJ2-7; possibly TRBD1 for D (5 bases). V was pared by 1 base and J by 2 bases, with 9 bases between. This CDR3 spans 14 amino acids. The germline gives CDR1 SGHVS, CDR2 FNYEAQ. CDR3 nucleotides: TGTGCCAGCAGCTTAGTACAGGACACCTACGAGCAGTACTTC. Protein sequence: CASSLVQDTYEQYF.

The genes are TRBV6-2 or TRBV6-3 and TRBJ2-1, with 10 positions matching TRBD2. The CDR3 covers 14 residues. V lost 2 bases, J lost 9 bases, and 4 bases stayed unmatched. The germline V gene has CDR1 MNHEY and CDR2 SVGEGT. The CDR3 sequence: CASSYPSGRGEQFF. CDR3 bases: TGTGCCAGCAGTTACCCCAGCGGGAGGGGTGAGCAGTTCTTC.

The V and J genes are TRBV7-8 and TRBJ2-2, with 11 nucleotides matching TRBD1. The CDR3 is 17 residues long. The ends lost 2 bases at V and 4 bases at J; junction bases unmatched: 6. The germline CDR1 and CDR2 sequences are SGHVS and FQNEAQ. The CDR3 here is CASSLRDRGKGTGELFF. Here the CDR3 DNA reads TGTGCCAGCAGCTTAAGGGACAGGGGGAAGGGCACCGGGGAGCTGTTTTTT.

The J gene is TRBJ2-2, the V gene TRBV2, with 10 bases identical to TRBD1. The V gene's germline CDR1 is SNHLY and CDR2 FYNNEI. The CDR3 runs to 15 residues. V lost 6 bases, J lost 6 bases, and 7 bases stayed unmatched. CDR3 bases: TGTGCCAGCAGAAGGGACAGGGGTGGGGCCGGGGAGCTGTTTTTT. Encoded protein: CASRRDRGGAGELFF.

The chain links TRBV28 to TRBJ1-3, with D maybe TRBD1 (5 bases). Trimming cost V 3 bases and J 4 bases, with 16 bases left between them. The CDR3 is made up of 16 amino acids. CDR1 and CDR2 from the germline V gene are MDHEN and SYDVKM. This chain's CDR3 is CASSFSQGPRGNTIYF. CDR3 in DNA: TGTGCCAGCAGTTTCAGCCAGGGCCCGAGGGGAAACACCATATATTTT.

V and J are TRBV11-2 and TRBJ2-1; 8 positions match TRBD2. This CDR3 contains 17 residues. The V segment lost 0 bases and the J segment 10 bases; nucleotides outside the gene matches: 14. Germline V lookup: CDR1 SGHAT, CDR2 FQNNGV. CDR3 region: CASSLDPVRAGAQEQFF. The DNA of the CDR3 is TGTGCCAGCAGCTTAGATCCAGTTCGAGCGGGAGCGCAGGAGCAGTTCTTC.

The rearrangement links TRBV6-5 to TRBJ2-7; 7 bases agree with TRBD1. CDR3 size: 13 residues. Germline CDR1 and CDR2: MNHEY and SVGAGI. The ends lost 8 bases at V and 2 bases at J; junction bases unmatched: 6. The CDR3 nucleotides read TGTGCCAGCCGACAGGGCGCGGCCTACGAGCAGTACTTC. This codes for CASRQGAAYEQYF.

The CDR3 DNA follows: TGCGCCAGCAGTCGGGACACCAACTACGAGCAGTACTTC. It is translated as CASSRDTNYEQYF. V usage is TRBV5-1 and J usage is TRBJ2-7; a possible D gene is TRBD1 (6 bases). From germline, CDR1 is SGHRS and CDR2 YFSETQ. The CDR3 extends over 13 amino acids. V lost 5 bases, J lost 3 bases, and 12 bases lay in between.

This clone has only one observation. The J gene is TRBJ1-2, the V gene TRBV19; the D is unclear. The CDR3 sequence is 12 residues long. V was clipped by 1 base and J by 8 bases, with 8 bases between them. Germline CDR1 is LNHDA and CDR2 is SQIVND (reference sequence). The CDR3 region is CASSIVPGGYTF. As DNA, the CDR3 is TGTGCCAGTAGTATAGTCCCGGGAGGCTACACCTTC.

V gene TRBV2 combines with J gene TRBJ2-4; TRBD2 aligns across 10 bases. CDR3 length: 18 amino acids. Trimming at V came to 2 bases and at J to 4 bases, leaving 11 bases not matched to a gene. Germline V gene data show CDR1 as SNHLY and CDR2 as FYNNEI. The CDR3 sequence is CASSELKRGGQGKNIQYF. CDR3 nucleotide sequence: TGTGCCAGCAGTGAACTCAAGCGGGGGGGCCAGGGAAAAAACATTCAGTACTTC.

This rearrangement joins TRBV3-1 (or the pseudogene TRBV3-2) to TRBJ1-4; no firm D call. Germline-derived CDR1 and CDR2 are LGHDT and YNNKEL (reference sequence). V was trimmed by 1 base and J by 8 bases, leaving 14 bases between them. The CDR3 has 15 amino acids. CDR3 residues: CASSQGGWRVEKLFF. The DNA of the CDR3 is TGTGCCAGCAGCCAAGGAGGTTGGAGGGTCGAAAAACTGTTTTTT.

J is TRBJ2-3 and V is TRBV6-5, with TRBD2 matching over 7 bases. Germline loops: CDR1 MNHEY, CDR2 SVGAGI. V was clipped by 4 bases and J by 8 bases; unmatched bases: 6. The CDR3 runs to 13 residues. The CDR3: CASSSTAGLTQYF. CDR3 sequence (DNA): TGTGCCAGCAGTTCAACAGCGGGACTTACGCAGTATTTT.

This clone has just one count. The CDR3 DNA reads as TGTGCCAGCAGCTTATCCAGGGGCACTGAAGCTTTCTTT. As protein: CASSLSRGTEAFF. The V call is TRBV11-3, the J call TRBJ1-1; a weak D match, TRBD1 (6 bases). This CDR3 has 13 residues. CDR1 is SGHNT and CDR2 is YENEEA in the germline V gene. The V end lost 2 bases, the J end lost 4 bases, and 8 bases lay between the germline ends. The full variable domain, rest sourced from reference TRBV11-3 and TRBJ1-1, is EAGVVQSPRYKIIEKKQPVAFWCNPISGHNTLYWYLQNLGQGPELLIRYENEEAVDDSQLPKDRFSAERLKGVDSTLKIQPAELGDSAVYLCASSLSRGTEAFFGQGTRLTVV.

The genes are TRBV7-6 and TRBJ2-2; D is perhaps TRBD2 (5 bases). The germline gives CDR1 SGHVS, CDR2 FNYEAQ. V lost 8 bases and J lost 0, with 10 bases in between. The CDR3 consists of 14 residues. This CDR3 reads CASSPRANTGELFF. CDR3 DNA: TGTGCCAGCTCCCCGCGGGCGAACACCGGGGAGCTGTTTTTT.

This clone was picked up a small number of times. CDR3 nucleotides: TGTGCCAGCAGCCCCCCACTTTTCTCCTACGAGCAGTACTTC. Residues: CASSPPLFSYEQYF. The chain couples TRBV7-8 to TRBJ2-7; D uncertain. Trimming left V 5 bases short and J 0 bases short, with 11 bases between. Germline CDR1 is SGHVS and CDR2 is FQNEAQ. The CDR3 length is 14 residues.

This sequence joins TRBV7-2 and TRBJ2-2; 7 positions agree with TRBD2. The CDR3 has 15 residues. The V gene end was trimmed by 5 bases and the J gene end by 4 bases; junction bases not matched to a gene: 7. Germline CDR1 reads SGHTA; CDR2 reads FQGNSA. The CDR3 loop is CASSPTSASTGELFF. Here the CDR3 DNA reads TGTGCCAGCAGCCCCACTAGCGCGTCCACCGGGGAGCTGTTTTTT. Filled out from reference TRBV7-2 and TRBJ2-2, the complete variable domain reads GAGVSQSPSNKVTEKGKDVELRCDPISGHTALYWYRQSLGQGLEFLIYFQGNSAPDKSGLPSDRFSAERTGGSVSTLTIQRTQQEDSAVYLCASSPTSASTGELFFGEGSRLTVL.